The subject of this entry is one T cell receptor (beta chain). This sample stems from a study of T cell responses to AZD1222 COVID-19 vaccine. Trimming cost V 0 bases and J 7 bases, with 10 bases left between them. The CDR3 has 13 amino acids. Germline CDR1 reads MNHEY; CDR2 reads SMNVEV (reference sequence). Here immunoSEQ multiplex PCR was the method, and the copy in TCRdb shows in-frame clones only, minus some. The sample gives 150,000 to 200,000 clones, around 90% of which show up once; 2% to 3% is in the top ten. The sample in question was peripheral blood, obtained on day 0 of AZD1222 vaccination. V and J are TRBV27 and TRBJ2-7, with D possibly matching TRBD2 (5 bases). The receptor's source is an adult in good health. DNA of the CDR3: TGTGCCAGCAGTTTATCGGCGGGTGAGGAGCAGTACTTC. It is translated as CASSLSAGEEQYF.